This T cell receptor (beta chain) was captured in a study of PD-1 blockade in mismatch repair-deficient tumors. Overall study: Patients had around 11 mismatch repair-deficient cancer types and were previously treated and progressing.

This clone was found a few times. Its specificity is unknown. Study-level points and caveats: Tumor-resident clones, often undetectable pretreatment in blood, expanded then contracted after pembrolizumab.

The junction had 7 bases not matched to a gene; V was cut back by 5 bases and J by 4 bases. The CDR3 has 14 amino acids. Germline V gives CDR1 SGHAT, CDR2 FQDESV (reference sequence). The table came from immunoSEQ multiplex PCR; TCRdb's copy has only in-frame clones and leaves some out. Among some 130,000 clones, roughly 90% were seen once, and the ten largest hold around 11%. The material was peripheral blood, obtained approximately 71 weeks after starting pembrolizumab. The chain joins TRBV11-1 to TRBJ1-1; 7 bases line up with TRBD1. The TCR sequence derives from an adult with mismatch repair-deficient cancer. CDR3 sequence: CASSPDRVVTEAFF. DNA for the CDR3: TGTGCCAGCAGCCCCGACAGGGTGGTCACTGAAGCTTTCTTT.